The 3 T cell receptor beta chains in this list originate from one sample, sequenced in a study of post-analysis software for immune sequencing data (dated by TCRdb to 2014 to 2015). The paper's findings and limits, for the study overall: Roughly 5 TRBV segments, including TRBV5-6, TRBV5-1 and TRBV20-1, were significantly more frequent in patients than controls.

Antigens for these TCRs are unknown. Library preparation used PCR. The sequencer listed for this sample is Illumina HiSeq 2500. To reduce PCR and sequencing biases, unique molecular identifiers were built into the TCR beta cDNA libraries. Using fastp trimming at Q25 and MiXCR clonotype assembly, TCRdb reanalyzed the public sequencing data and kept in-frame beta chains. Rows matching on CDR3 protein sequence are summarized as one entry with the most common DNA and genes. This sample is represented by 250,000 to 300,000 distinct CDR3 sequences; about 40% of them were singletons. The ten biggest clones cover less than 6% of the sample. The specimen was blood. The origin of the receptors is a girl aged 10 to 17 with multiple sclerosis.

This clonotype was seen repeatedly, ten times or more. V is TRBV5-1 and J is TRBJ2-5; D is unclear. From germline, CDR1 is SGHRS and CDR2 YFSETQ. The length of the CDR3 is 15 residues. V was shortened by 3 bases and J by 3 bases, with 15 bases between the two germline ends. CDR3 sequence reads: CASSSRPYAKETQYF. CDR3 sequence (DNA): TGCGCCAGCAGCTCAAGGCCTTACGCAAAAGAGACCCAGTACTTC. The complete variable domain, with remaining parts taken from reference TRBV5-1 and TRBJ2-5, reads KAGVTQTPRYLIKTRGQQVTLSCSPISGHRSVSWYQQTPGQGLQFLFEYFSETQRNKGNFPGRFSGRQFSNSRSEMNVSTLELGDSALYLCASSSRPYAKETQYFGPGTRLLVL.

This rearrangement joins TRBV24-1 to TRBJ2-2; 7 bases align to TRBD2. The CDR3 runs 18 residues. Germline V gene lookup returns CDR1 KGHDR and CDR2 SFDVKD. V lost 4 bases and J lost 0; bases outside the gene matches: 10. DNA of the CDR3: TGTGCCACCAGTGACCCCTCTAGGGGAGGGACGAACACCGGGGAGCTGTTTTTT. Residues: CATSDPSRGGTNTGELFF.

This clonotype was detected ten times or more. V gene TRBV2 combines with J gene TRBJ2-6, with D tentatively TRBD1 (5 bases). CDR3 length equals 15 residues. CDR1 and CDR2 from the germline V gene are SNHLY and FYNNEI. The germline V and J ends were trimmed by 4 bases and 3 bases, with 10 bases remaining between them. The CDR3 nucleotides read TGTGCCAGCAGTGCAACAGGAAGTGGGGCCAACGTCCTGACTTTC. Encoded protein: CASSATGSGANVLTF.